Shown below are 3 T cell receptor beta chains from a single sample sequenced in a study of Graves' ophthalmopathy and Graves' hyperthyroidism. From RNA, the CDR3 regions of TCR beta chains were amplified and sequenced. First-round RT-PCR employed HTBI primers, with a second-round multiplex PCR after it. A single record per CDR3 protein comes from TCRdb applying MiXCR to the multiplex PCR reads. The table shows about 480,000 distinct CDR3 sequences, with roughly 14% occurring only once. Sequencing was performed on blood. The receptors stem from a woman in her 30s with Graves' ophthalmopathy.

This clonotype was recorded at least ten times. V is TRBV27 and J is TRBJ2-2; the match to TRBD1 covers 12 bases. The CDR3 spans 15 residues. Germline trimming cut 6 bases from V and 7 bases from J; bases unmatched to any gene: 6. The germline CDR1 and CDR2 sequences are MNHEY and SMNVEV (reference sequence). This chain's CDR3 is CASREGTGGIGELFF. Written as DNA, the CDR3 is TGTGCCAGCAGGGAAGGGACAGGGGGCATCGGGGAGCTGTTTTTT.

V is TRBV4-1 and J is TRBJ1-2, with 11 bases lining up with TRBD1. J gave up 8 bases and V 4 bases, and 9 bases lay outside the gene matches. Germline CDR1 MGHRA, CDR2 YSYEKL. CDR3 size: 15 residues. Here the CDR3 DNA reads TGCGCCAGCAGCCGATTTGGACAGGGGGCGGGGGGCTACACCTTC. Its translation is CASSRFGQGAGGYTF.

This clonotype was picked up many times. The rearrangement links TRBV28 to TRBJ1-5; perhaps TRBD1 as D (6 bases). Germline V gene sequence: CDR1 MDHEN, CDR2 SYDVKM. The CDR3 runs 15 residues. V shed 6 bases and J shed 5 bases, with 17 bases lying between them. The CDR3 sequence: CASSPAGKGDQPQHF. CDR3 DNA sequence: TGTGCCAGCAGCCCGGCGGGGAAGGGGGATCAGCCCCAGCATTTT.